These T cell receptor beta chains were read from a single sample in a study of Ad26.COV2.S vaccination and SARS-CoV-2 variants. The table came from immunoSEQ multiplex PCR; TCRdb's copy has only in-frame clones and leaves some out. This table has some 410,000 clones, around 92% appearing once. This specimen consisted of peripheral blood, obtained in a trial of Ad26.COV2.S vaccine versus placebo. All receptors come from a person between 18 and 59 years old who received the Ad26.COV2.S COVID-19 vaccine or a placebo. The CDR3 runs from the conserved cysteine through the conserved F or W. Each record gives: D gene, V gene, clone size, J gene, CDR3 DNA, CDR3 protein. The D gene is left open where the match is weak. The size field is filled for only some rows; it gives once, few, many or a size class.

D: TRBD2
V: TRBV28
size: few
J: TRBJ2-3
DNA: TGTGCCAGCAGAAATAGCGGGGGGGCGCACAATACGCAGTATTTT
CDR3: CASRNSGGAHNTQYF

D: TRBD1
V: TRBV19
size: once
J: TRBJ1-6
DNA: TGTGCCAGTAGCGTATTAGGGGACAGTAGTTCACCCCTCCACTTT
CDR3: CASSVLGDSSSPLHF

D: -
V: TRBV2
size: once
J: TRBJ2-3
DNA: TGTGCCAGCAGTGCCAGGGGTACAGATACGCAGTATTTT
CDR3: CASSARGTDTQYF

D: -
V: TRBV18
size: -
J: TRBJ1-4
DNA: TGTGCCAGCTCACCCGGACAGTTACCTAATGAAAAACTGTTTTTT
CDR3: CASSPGQLPNEKLFF

D: TRBD1
V: TRBV2
size: once
J: TRBJ1-2
DNA: TGTGCCAGCAGCCCTACAGGGGGCCTTGGCTACACCTTC
CDR3: CASSPTGGLGYTF

D: TRBD2
V: TRBV5-1
size: -
J: TRBJ2-1
DNA: TGCGCCAGCAGCCTGACTAGCGGGGGGGACAATGAGCAGTTCTTC
CDR3: CASSLTSGGDNEQFF

D: -
V: TRBV30
size: -
J: TRBJ1-4
DNA: TGTGCCTGGAGTTTAGGGGGTGGTGAAAAACTGTTTTTT
CDR3: CAWSLGGGEKLFF

D: TRBD2
V: TRBV6-2/TRBV6-3
size: -
J: TRBJ2-5
DNA: TGTGCCAGCAGTTACCCCCAGCGGGGCGAAGAGACCCAGTACTTC
CDR3: CASSYPQRGEETQYF

D: -
V: TRBV15
size: -
J: TRBJ1-5
DNA: TGTGCCACCACCCAGGACTCCCCCATTCGAACGGGGAATCAGCCCCAGCATTTT
CDR3: CATTQDSPIRTGNQPQHF

D: -
V: TRBV15
size: -
J: TRBJ1-5
DNA: TGTGCCACCAGCAGAGAATGGGGGATTAGCAATCAGCCCCAGCATTTT
CDR3: CATSREWGISNQPQHF

D: -
V: TRBV2
size: -
J: TRBJ1-2
DNA: TGTGCCAGCAGGGGGGTCTACGGCTACACCTTC
CDR3: CASRGVYGYTF

D: -
V: TRBV21-1
size: -
J: TRBJ1-2
DNA: TGTGCCAGCAGCCCCCGCCCAAGCAAGGTTAACTATGGCTACACCTTC
CDR3: CASSPRPSKVNYGYTF

D: TRBD2
V: TRBV27
size: -
J: TRBJ2-7
DNA: TGTGCCAGTGGATTAGCGGGCTCCTACGAGCAGTACTTC
CDR3: CASGLAGSYEQYF

D: -
V: TRBV5-6
size: -
J: TRBJ2-3
DNA: TGTGCCAGCAGCTTGGACAGGGCCCACACAGATACGCAGTATTTT
CDR3: CASSLDRAHTDTQYF

D: -
V: TRBV30
size: -
J: TRBJ2-7
DNA: TGTGCCTGGAGTGTAGGGTGGGTAACCTACGAGCAGTACTTC
CDR3: CAWSVGWVTYEQYF

D: TRBD1
V: TRBV27
size: once
J: TRBJ2-7
DNA: TGTGCCAGCAGTACGACAGGGGCGCTTTCCACTGGAGGGGGAGCGGTTTACGAGCAGTACTTC
CDR3: CASSTTGALSTGGGAVYEQYF

D: -
V: TRBV6-5
size: -
J: TRBJ1-5
DNA: TGTGCCAGCAGAAGGGAGGGTTATGGCAATCAGCCCCAGCATTTT
CDR3: CASRREGYGNQPQHF

D: TRBD2
V: TRBV6-4
size: -
J: TRBJ2-3
DNA: TGTGCCAGCAGTGAGCGGGGGGGCACAGATACGCAGTATTTT
CDR3: CASSERGGTDTQYF